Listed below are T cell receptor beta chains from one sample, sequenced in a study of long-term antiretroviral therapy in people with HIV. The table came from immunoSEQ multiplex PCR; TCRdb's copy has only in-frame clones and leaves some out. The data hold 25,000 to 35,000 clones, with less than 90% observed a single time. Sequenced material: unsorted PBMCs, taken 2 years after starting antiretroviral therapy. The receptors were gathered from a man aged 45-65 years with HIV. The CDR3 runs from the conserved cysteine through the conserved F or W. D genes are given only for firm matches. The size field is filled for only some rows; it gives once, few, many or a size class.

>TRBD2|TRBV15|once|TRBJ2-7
CATSKTSLSYEQYF
TGTGCCACCAGCAAGACTAGCCTCTCCTACGAGCAGTACTTC
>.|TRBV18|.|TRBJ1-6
CASSPREVGSPLHF
TGTGCCAGCTCACCACGGGAGGTCGGTTCACCCCTCCACTTT
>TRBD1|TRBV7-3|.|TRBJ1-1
CASSLSGRGVTEAFF
TGTGCCAGCAGCTTAAGCGGCAGGGGGGTGACTGAAGCTTTCTTT
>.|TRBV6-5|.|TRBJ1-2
CASSSPRGRSYGYTF
TGTGCCAGCAGTTCTCCACGGGGGCGAAGCTATGGCTACACCTTC
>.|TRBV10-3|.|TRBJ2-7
CAISVSTLAVTHYEQYF
TGTGCCATCAGTGTCTCTACTTTAGCGGTAACGCACTACGAGCAGTACTTC
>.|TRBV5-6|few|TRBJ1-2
CASSPTLGGGDYGYTF
TGTGCCAGCAGCCCCACATTGGGGGGCGGTGACTATGGCTACACCTTC
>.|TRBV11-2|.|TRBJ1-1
CASSLTGTEAFF
TGTGCCAGCAGCCTGACGGGCACTGAAGCTTTCTTT
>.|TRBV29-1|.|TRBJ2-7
CSVEDNDPGGSYEQYF
TGCAGCGTTGAAGATAATGACCCAGGAGGCTCCTACGAGCAGTACTTC
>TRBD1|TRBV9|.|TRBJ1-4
CASSVEGTGDEKLFF
TGTGCCAGCAGCGTAGAGGGGACAGGGGACGAAAAACTGTTTTTT
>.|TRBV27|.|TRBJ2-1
CASSPGLYNEQFF
TGTGCCAGCAGCCCGGGCCTTTACAATGAGCAGTTCTTC
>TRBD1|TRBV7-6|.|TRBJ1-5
CASSLGGGTGNQPQHF
TGTGCCAGCAGCTTAGGGGGCGGGACAGGGAATCAGCCCCAGCATTTT
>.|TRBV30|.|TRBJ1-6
CAWTRGENSPLHF
TGTGCCTGGACCCGTGGGGAGAATTCACCCCTCCACTTT
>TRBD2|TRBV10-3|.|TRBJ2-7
CAISRSGGAKNEQYF
TGTGCCATCAGCCGTAGCGGGGGGGCCAAGAACGAGCAGTACTTC
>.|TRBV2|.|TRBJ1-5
CASSAMASNQPQHF
TGTGCCAGCAGCGCGATGGCTAGCAATCAGCCCCAGCATTTT
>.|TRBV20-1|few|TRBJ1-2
CSAREGSGYTF
TGCAGTGCTAGAGAGGGGTCCGGCTACACCTTC
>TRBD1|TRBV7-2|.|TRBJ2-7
CASSLSQGTEQYF
TGTGCCAGCAGCTTGTCACAGGGGACCGAGCAGTACTTC
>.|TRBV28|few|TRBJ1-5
CASSPISGPQHF
TGTGCCAGCAGTCCTATAAGCGGGCCCCAGCATTTT
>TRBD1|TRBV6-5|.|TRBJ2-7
CASSYFQGVPSYEQYF
TGTGCCAGCAGTTACTTTCAGGGGGTCCCATCCTACGAGCAGTACTTC
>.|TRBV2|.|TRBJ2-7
CASSEAIRGREQYF
TGTGCCAGCAGTGAAGCTATAAGGGGGAGAGAGCAGTACTTC
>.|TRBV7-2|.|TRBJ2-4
CASSLELAKNIQYF
TGTGCCAGCAGCTTAGAGCTAGCCAAAAACATTCAGTACTTC
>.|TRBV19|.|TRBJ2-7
CASSMAGHEQYF
TGTGCCAGTAGTATGGCGGGACACGAGCAGTACTTC
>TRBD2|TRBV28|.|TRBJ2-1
CASRSTSGGYNEQFF
TGTGCCAGCAGATCTACTAGCGGGGGGTACAATGAGCAGTTCTTC
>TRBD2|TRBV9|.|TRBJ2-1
CASSVGTSGINEQFF
TGTGCCAGCAGCGTTGGGACTAGCGGGATCAATGAGCAGTTCTTC
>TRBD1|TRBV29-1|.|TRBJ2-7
CSAWDSSYEQYF
TGCAGCGCCTGGGACAGCTCCTACGAGCAGTACTTC
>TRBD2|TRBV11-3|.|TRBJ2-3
CASSSGTSGSADTQYF
TGTGCCAGCAGCTCCGGGACTAGCGGGAGCGCAGATACGCAGTATTTT
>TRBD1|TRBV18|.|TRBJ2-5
CASSQGQGPEETQYF
TGTGCCAGCTCCCAGGGACAGGGTCCTGAGGAGACCCAGTACTTC
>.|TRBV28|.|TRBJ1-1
CASRTVANTEAFF
TGTGCCAGCAGAACCGTTGCGAACACTGAAGCTTTCTTT
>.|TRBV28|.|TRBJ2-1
CASSFSGGDLNEQFF
TGTGCCAGCAGTTTTTCCGGAGGGGATCTCAATGAGCAGTTCTTC
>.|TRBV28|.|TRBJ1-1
CASSLKWGKAFF
TGTGCCAGCAGTTTAAAGTGGGGGAAGGCTTTCTTT
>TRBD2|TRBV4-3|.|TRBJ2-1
CASSRLAGEGYNEQFF
TGCGCCAGCAGCCGCTTAGCGGGAGAGGGCTACAATGAGCAGTTCTTC
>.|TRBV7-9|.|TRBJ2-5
CASSLYIDQETQYF
TGTGCCAGCAGCTTATATATCGACCAAGAGACCCAGTACTTC
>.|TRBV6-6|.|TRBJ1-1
CASSGGGLGTEAFF
TGTGCCAGCAGTGGAGGAGGTTTGGGGACTGAAGCTTTCTTT
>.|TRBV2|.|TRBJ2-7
CASSYQGYEQYF
TGTGCCAGCAGTTACCAGGGCTACGAGCAGTACTTC
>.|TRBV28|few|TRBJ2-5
CASSSPGQSETQYF
TGTGCCAGCAGTTCGCCAGGACAGTCAGAGACCCAGTACTTC
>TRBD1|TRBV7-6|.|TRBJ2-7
CASSPDRYEQYF
TGTGCCAGCAGCCCGGACAGGTACGAGCAGTACTTC
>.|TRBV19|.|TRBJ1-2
CASSIEAGPEGGYTF
TGTGCCAGTAGTATAGAGGCAGGTCCGGAGGGGGGCTACACCTTC
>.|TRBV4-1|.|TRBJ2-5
CASSQAPEETQYF
TGCGCCAGCAGCCAAGCCCCCGAAGAGACCCAGTACTTC
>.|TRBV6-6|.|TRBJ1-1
CASRPTALNTEAFF
TGTGCCAGCAGACCTACAGCTCTGAACACTGAAGCTTTCTTT
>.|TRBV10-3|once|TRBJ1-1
CAITTPTEAFF
TGTGCCATCACGACCCCAACTGAAGCTTTCTTT
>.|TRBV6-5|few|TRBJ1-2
CASSAWTETIYGYTF
TGTGCCAGCAGTGCCTGGACAGAGACTATCTATGGCTACACCTTC
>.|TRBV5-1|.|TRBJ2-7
CASKEQGGNYEQYF
TGCGCCAGCAAAGAGCAGGGAGGCAACTACGAGCAGTACTTC
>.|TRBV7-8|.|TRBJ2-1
CASSFLPAGIEQFF
TGTGCCAGCAGCTTCCTTCCGGCGGGAATTGAGCAGTTCTTC
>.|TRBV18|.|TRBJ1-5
CASSPTSASNQPQHF
TGTGCCAGCTCACCAACCTCCGCTAGCAATCAGCCCCAGCATTTT
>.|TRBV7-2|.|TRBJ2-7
CASSFGVRYEQYF
TGTGCCAGCAGCTTTGGGGTACGTTACGAGCAGTACTTC
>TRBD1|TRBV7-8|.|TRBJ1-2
CASSLLGQGVRDYGYTF
TGTGCCAGCAGCTTGCTGGGACAGGGGGTTCGTGACTATGGCTACACCTTC
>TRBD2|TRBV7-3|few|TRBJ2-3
CASSLSSGFTDTQYF
TGTGCCAGCAGCCTCTCTAGCGGCTTTACAGATACGCAGTATTTT
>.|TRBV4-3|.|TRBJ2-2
CASSQDRTANTGELFF
TGCGCCAGCAGCCAAGATAGGACAGCGAACACCGGGGAGCTGTTTTTT
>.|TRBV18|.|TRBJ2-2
CASSPDNTGELFF
TGTGCCAGCTCACCGGATAACACCGGGGAGCTGTTTTTT
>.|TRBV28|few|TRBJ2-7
CASSLTAIELAYEQYF
TGTGCCAGCAGTTTAACCGCCATAGAGCTAGCCTACGAGCAGTACTTC
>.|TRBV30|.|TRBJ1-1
CAWSAGGAFF
TGTGCCTGGAGTGCGGGTGGAGCTTTCTTT
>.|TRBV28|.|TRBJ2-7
CASSPTGTTYEQYF
TGTGCCAGCAGTCCCACCGGGACCACATACGAGCAGTACTTC
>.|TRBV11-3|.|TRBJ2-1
CASSLDKLVNEQFF
TGTGCCAGCAGCTTAGACAAGTTAGTCAATGAGCAGTTCTTC
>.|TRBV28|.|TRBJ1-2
CASSPPGATYGYTF
TGTGCCAGCAGTCCACCCGGCGCAACCTATGGCTACACCTTC
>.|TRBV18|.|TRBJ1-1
CASSDNREGTEAFF
TGTGCCAGCTCCGACAACAGGGAGGGGACTGAAGCTTTCTTT
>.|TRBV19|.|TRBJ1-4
CASSPLPQGLATNEKLFF
TGTGCCAGTAGCCCTTTACCACAGGGACTAGCAACTAATGAAAAACTGTTTTTT
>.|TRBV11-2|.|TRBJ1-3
CASSLDRVSSSGNTIYF
TGTGCCAGCAGCTTAGATCGGGTGAGCTCCTCTGGAAACACCATATATTTT